These 3 T cell receptor beta chains came from one sample sequenced in a study of cytomegalovirus exposure and HLA in healthy donors. Primers included in the PCR were 60 Vbeta and 13 Jbeta primers. Generated by immunoSEQ multiplex PCR, the TCRdb table keeps only in-frame clones and is missing some. The table records approximately 100,000 clones, about 81% of them present only once. Sequenced material: PBMCs. These receptors came from a man aged 18 to 29 in good health and CMV-seropositive.

V and J are TRBV5-1 and TRBJ1-4; TRBD1 is a possible D gene (6 bases). The germline gives CDR1 SGHRS, CDR2 YFSETQ. The CDR3 spans 17 residues. V was shortened by 2 bases and J by 3 bases, with 17 bases between the two germline ends. Here the CDR3 reads CASSLTGRVRANEKLFF. In nucleotides, the CDR3 is TGCGCCAGCAGCTTAACAGGGAGGGTACGGGCTAATGAAAAACTGTTTTTT.

The chain employs TRBV19 and TRBJ1-4; 7 bases are a match to TRBD1. The germline gives CDR1 LNHDA, CDR2 SQIVND (reference sequence). After removal of 7 bases from V and 7 bases from J, the junction contained 12 bases not matched to a gene. The CDR3 consists of 15 residues. Here the CDR3 reads CASTEGPGGGEKLFF. The CDR3 DNA sequence: TGTGCCAGTACCGAAGGCCCAGGGGGAGGTGAAAAACTGTTTTTT. Full variable domain (missing parts from reference TRBV19 and TRBJ1-4): DGGITQSPKYLFRKEGQNVTLSCEQNLNHDAMYWYRQDPGQGLRLIYYSQIVNDFQKGDIAEGYSVSREKKESFPLTVTSAQKNPTAFYLCASTEGPGGGEKLFFGSGTQLSVL.

V and J are TRBV5-1 and TRBJ2-3, with 8 bases aligning to TRBD2. Germline CDR1 SGHRS, CDR2 YFSETQ. V lost 2 bases and J lost 3; bases outside the gene matches: 5. This CDR3 has 15 residues. The CDR3, as DNA: TGCGCCAGCAGCTTAGTAGCGGGGTGGACAGATACGCAGTATTTT. Amino acids: CASSLVAGWTDTQYF.